This T cell receptor (beta chain) was retrieved from a study of beta chain features in type 1 diabetes. Study findings and constraints: TCRB repertoires of naive, central memory and Treg cells appeared more similar among patients than among healthy donors. Among all four CD4+ subsets, Type 1 diabetes patients had TCRB CDR3s that were moderately but significantly shorter.

Researchers reported sorting CD4+ naive, central memory, regulatory and stem cell-like memory cells via CD45RO/CCR7/CD25/CD127/CD95/CD27. This clone appeared a few times. Its antigen is unknown. What was sequenced were expressed TCRB transcripts, since all of the isolated RNA had been reverse transcribed. Measured with immunoSEQ multiplex PCR; TCRdb has only the in-frame clones, and not every one. The sample shows under 800,000 clones, around 15% of them seen only once. Germline V gene lookup returns CDR1 SGDLS and CDR2 YYNGEE. Trimming cost V 4 bases and J 7 bases; bases outside gene matches: 13. The CDR3 loop spans 17 amino acids.

The receptor's source is a man aged 18 to 29 in good health. The chain carries TRBV9 and TRBJ2-1, with 11 bases lining up with TRBD1. Sequencing used naive CD4+ T cells from blood. The CDR3 DNA reads as TGTGCCAGCAGCCCGACGCCGGGACAGGGGGGATGGAATGAGCAGTTCTTC. This encodes CASSPTPGQGGWNEQFF.